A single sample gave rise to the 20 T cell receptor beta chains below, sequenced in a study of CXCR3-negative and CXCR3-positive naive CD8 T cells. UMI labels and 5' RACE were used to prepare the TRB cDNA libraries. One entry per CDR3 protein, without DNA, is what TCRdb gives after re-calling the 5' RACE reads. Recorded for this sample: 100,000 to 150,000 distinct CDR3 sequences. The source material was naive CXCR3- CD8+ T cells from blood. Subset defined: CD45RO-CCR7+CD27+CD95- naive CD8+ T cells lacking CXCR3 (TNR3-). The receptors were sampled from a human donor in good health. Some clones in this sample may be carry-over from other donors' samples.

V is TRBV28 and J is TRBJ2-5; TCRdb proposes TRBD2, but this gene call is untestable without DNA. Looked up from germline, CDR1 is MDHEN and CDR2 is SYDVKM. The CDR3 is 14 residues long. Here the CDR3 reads CASSSTAGAETQYF.

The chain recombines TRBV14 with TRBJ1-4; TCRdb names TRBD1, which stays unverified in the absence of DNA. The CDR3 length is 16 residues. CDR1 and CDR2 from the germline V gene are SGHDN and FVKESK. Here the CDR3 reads CASSQATGLGDEKLFF.

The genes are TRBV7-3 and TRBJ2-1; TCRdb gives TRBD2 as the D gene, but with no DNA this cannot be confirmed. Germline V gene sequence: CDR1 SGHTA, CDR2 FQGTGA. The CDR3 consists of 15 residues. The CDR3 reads CASSLLRGGYNEQFF.

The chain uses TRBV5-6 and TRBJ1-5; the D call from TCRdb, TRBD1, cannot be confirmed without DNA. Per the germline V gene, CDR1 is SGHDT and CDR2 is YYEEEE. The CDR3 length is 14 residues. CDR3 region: CASSTTGGGQPQHF.

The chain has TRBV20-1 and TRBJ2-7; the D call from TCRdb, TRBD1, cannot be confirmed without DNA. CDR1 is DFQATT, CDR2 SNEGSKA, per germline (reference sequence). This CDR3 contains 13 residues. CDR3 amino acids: CSARDMENYEQYF.

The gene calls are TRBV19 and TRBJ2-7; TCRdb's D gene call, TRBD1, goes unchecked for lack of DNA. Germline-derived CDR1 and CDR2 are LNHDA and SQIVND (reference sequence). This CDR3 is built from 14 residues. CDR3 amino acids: CASSIAGATYEQYF.

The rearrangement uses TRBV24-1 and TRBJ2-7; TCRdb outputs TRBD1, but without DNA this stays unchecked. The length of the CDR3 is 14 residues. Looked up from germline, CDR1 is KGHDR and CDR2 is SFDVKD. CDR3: CATSPGLNSYEQYF.

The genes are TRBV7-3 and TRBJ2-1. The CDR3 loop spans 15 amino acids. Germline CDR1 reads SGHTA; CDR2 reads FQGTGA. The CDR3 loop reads CASSLTQSSYNEQFF. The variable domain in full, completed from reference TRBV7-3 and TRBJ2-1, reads GAGVSQTPSNKVTEKGKYVELRCDPISGHTALYWYRQSLGQGPEFLIYFQGTGAADDSGLPNDRFFAVRPEGSVSTLKIQRTERGDSAVYLCASSLTQSSYNEQFFGPGTRLTVL.

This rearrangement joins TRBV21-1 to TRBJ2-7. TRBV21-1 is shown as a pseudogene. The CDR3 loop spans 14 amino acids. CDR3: CASSEGFTHYEQYF.

The CDR3 here is CASSLAAMDTYLFHEQFF. The chain joins TRBV5-1 to TRBJ2-1; TCRdb outputs TRBD1, but without DNA this stays unchecked. This CDR3 comprises 18 residues. Germline-derived CDR1 and CDR2 are SGHRS and YFSETQ.

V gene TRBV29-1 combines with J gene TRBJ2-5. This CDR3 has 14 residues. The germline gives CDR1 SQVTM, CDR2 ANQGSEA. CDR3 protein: CNVEAGGNQETQYF. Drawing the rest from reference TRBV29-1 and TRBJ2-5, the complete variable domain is SAVISQKPSRDICQRGTSLTIQCQVDSQVTMMFWYRQQPGQSLTLIATANQGSEATYESGFVIDKFPISRPNLTFSTLTVSNMSPEDSSIYLCNVEAGGNQETQYFGPGTRLLVL.

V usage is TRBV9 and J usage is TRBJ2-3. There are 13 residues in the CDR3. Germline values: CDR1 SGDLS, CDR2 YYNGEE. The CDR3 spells CASSVANSDTLYF.

The chain's CDR3 is CASSLTTGGPYNEQLF. The rearrangement joins TRBV28 to TRBJ2-1; the D gene TCRdb calls, TRBD1, cannot be checked with no DNA. The CDR3 runs to 16 residues. Germline V lookup: CDR1 MDHEN, CDR2 SYDVKM.

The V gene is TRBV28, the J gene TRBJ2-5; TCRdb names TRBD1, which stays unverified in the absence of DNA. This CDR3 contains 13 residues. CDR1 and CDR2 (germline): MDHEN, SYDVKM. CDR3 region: CASDRGLQETQYF.

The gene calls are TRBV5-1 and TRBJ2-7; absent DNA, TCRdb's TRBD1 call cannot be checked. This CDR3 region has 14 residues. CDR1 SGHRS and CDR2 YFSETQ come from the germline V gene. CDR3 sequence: CASSPEDREYEQYF.

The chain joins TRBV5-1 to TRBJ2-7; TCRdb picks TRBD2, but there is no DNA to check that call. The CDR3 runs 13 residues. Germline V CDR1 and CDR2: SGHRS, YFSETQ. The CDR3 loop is CASSSASDYEQYF.

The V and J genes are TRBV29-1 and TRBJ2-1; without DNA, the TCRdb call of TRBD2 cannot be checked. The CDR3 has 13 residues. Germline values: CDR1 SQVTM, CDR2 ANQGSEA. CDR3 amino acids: CSDGTSGYNEQFF.

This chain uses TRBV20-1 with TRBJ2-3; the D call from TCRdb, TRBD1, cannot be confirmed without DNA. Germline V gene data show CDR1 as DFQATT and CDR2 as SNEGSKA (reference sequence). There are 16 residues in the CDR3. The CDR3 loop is CSASPKRGMYTDTQYF.

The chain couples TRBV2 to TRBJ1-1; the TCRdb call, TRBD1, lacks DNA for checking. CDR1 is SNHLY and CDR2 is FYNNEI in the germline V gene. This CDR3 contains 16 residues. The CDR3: CASSPWAGGGRTEAFF.

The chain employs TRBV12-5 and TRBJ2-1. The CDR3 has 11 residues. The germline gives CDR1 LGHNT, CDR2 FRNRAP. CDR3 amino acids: CASGFHNEQFF.